This section outlines one T cell receptor beta chain sequence together with its context. Its antigen is unidentified. This sample stems from a study of T cells in Graves' hyperthyroidism and ophthalmopathy. Whole-study findings and limits: A model of 13 V-J features distinguished ophthalmopathy from stable hyperthyroidism. The model anticipated ophthalmopathy a median about 6.5 months pre-onset. Among thyroid clonotypes expanded above 0.001, most also appeared in blood.

PBMCs were sourced from roughly 10 ml fresh peripheral blood. The CDR3 extends over 13 amino acids. Trimming pared 8 bases from V and 3 bases from J, leaving 17 bases between. Germline loops: CDR1 DFQATT, CDR2 SNEGSKA (reference sequence). Template material for amplifying TCR beta CDR3 regions consisted of RNA transcripts. With the HTBI primer set, the TCR CDR3 went through a first round of RT-PCR. TCRdb called the multiplex PCR reads again in MiXCR, with one record for every CDR3 protein. The profile shows about 840,000 distinct CDR3 sequences, about two fifths of them singletons. This chain joins TRBV20-1 and TRBJ2-7; TRBD1 or TRBD2 may be the D gene (6 bases each). This receptor was obtained from a man aged 18-30 years with Graves' hyperthyroidism. Sequencing input: blood. CDR3 in DNA: TGCAGTCTTACCCCCAGGGGACTCTACGAGCAGTACTTC. The encoded protein is CSLTPRGLYEQYF.